This is a list of T cell receptor beta chains from one sample in a study of cytomegalovirus exposure and HLA in healthy donors. Data came from immunoSEQ multiplex PCR; TCRdb stores just in-frame clones and leaves some out. The profile shows 130,000 to 150,000 clones, about 89% of them singletons. The specimen was PBMCs. These receptors originate from a man aged 18-30 years in good health and CMV-seronegative. Both conserved end residues are part of each CDR3. The D gene is left open where the match is weak. Clone size appears in some rows only: once, few, many, or a class for an expanded clone.

v_gene,abundance,j_gene,d_gene,CDR3nt,CDR3aa
TRBV19,NA,TRBJ1-5,NA,TGTGCCAGTAGCCCACCGTGGGGGGGGCAGCCCCAGCATTTT,CASSPPWGGQPQHF
TRBV9,NA,TRBJ1-6,NA,TGTGCCAGCAGCCCCCATCTCCAGGGCTACAATTCACCCCTCCACTTT,CASSPHLQGYNSPLHF
TRBV7-8,NA,TRBJ1-1,NA,TGTGCCAGCAGCTTACACAAACGATTGAACACTGAAGCTTTCTTT,CASSLHKRLNTEAFF
TRBV2,NA,TRBJ2-3,TRBD1,TGTGCCAGCAGTGAAGGGACAGGGCCAGATACGCAGTATTTT,CASSEGTGPDTQYF
TRBV5-6,NA,TRBJ2-5,NA,TGTGCCAGCCGACCGTTGGCTAGTCCTTGGCAAGAGACCCAGTACTTC,CASRPLASPWQETQYF
TRBV27,NA,TRBJ2-1,TRBD1,TGTGCCAGCAGTCCCAGACAGGGCAATGAGCAGTTCTTC,CASSPRQGNEQFF
TRBV27,NA,TRBJ1-2,NA,TGTGCCAGCAGTTTGCGGCAGAACTATGGCTACACCTTC,CASSLRQNYGYTF
TRBV27,NA,TRBJ2-5,NA,TGTGCCAGCAGTTTACGGGGGACCAAAGAGACCCAGTACTTC,CASSLRGTKETQYF
TRBV5-5,NA,TRBJ2-1,TRBD1,TGTGCCAGCAGCTTGGGACAGGGTCCCGGTCGTGATGAGCAGTTCTTC,CASSLGQGPGRDEQFF
TRBV30,once,TRBJ2-5,NA,TGTGCCTGGAGTGTAGTCGGCGGCTGGGAGACCCAGTACTTC,CAWSVVGGWETQYF
TRBV6-4,NA,TRBJ2-1,NA,TGTGCCAGCAGCAAAGACAGGCATAATGAGCAGTTCTTC,CASSKDRHNEQFF
TRBV19,NA,TRBJ1-5,NA,TGTGCCAGTAGTATCGTGCGTGGGGGGGGAGGGAACAATCAGCCCCAGCATTTT,CASSIVRGGGGNNQPQHF
TRBV29-1,NA,TRBJ2-3,TRBD2,TGCAGCGTTGGAGGACTAGCGGGAGTTACAGATACGCAGTATTTT,CSVGGLAGVTDTQYF
TRBV6-5,NA,TRBJ1-1,NA,TGTGCCAGCAGTTTTCAGGGGAACACTGAAGCTTTCTTT,CASSFQGNTEAFF
TRBV7-9,NA,TRBJ2-2,NA,TGTGCCAGCAGCGCGGGTGTAGGGCCCGGCACCGGGGAGCTGTTTTTT,CASSAGVGPGTGELFF
TRBV6-5,NA,TRBJ1-1,TRBD1,TGTGCCAGCAGATCAAGGGGGCTGAACACTGAAGCTTTCTTT,CASRSRGLNTEAFF
TRBV5-5,NA,TRBJ2-7,TRBD2,TGTGCCAGCAGCTTGGATGGCGGGGGGCCCTTGAGGAACGAGCAGTACTTC,CASSLDGGGPLRNEQYF
TRBV5-1,NA,TRBJ2-1,TRBD2,TGCGCCAGCAGCCGGACTAGCGGGGCCGAAAACTACAATGAGCAGTTCTTC,CASSRTSGAENYNEQFF
TRBV6-5,once,TRBJ2-5,TRBD2,TGTGCCAGCAGAAGGACTAGCGGGGGGGTAGGGACCCAGTACTTC,CASRRTSGGVGTQYF
TRBV10-1,NA,TRBJ2-1,NA,TGCGCCAGCAGTCGTGGACTCATCTACAATGAGCAGTTCTTC,CASSRGLIYNEQFF
TRBV5-1,few,TRBJ2-2,NA,TGCGCCAGCAGCTTGGTAGGGGGGAACACCGGGGAGCTGTTTTTT,CASSLVGGNTGELFF
TRBV5-1,NA,TRBJ2-7,TRBD1,TGCGCCAGTTCGAGGGACAGTCTTTACGAGCAGTACTTC,CASSRDSLYEQYF
TRBV28,NA,TRBJ1-2,NA,TGTGCCAGCAGTTTACCGAACCGGGGATCAAACTATGGCTACACCTTC,CASSLPNRGSNYGYTF
TRBV6-1,NA,TRBJ2-3,NA,TGTGCCAGCACCCCGAGCCTACGGGGCACAGATACGCAGTATTTT,CASTPSLRGTDTQYF
TRBV30,NA,TRBJ2-5,TRBD2,TGTGCCTGGAGTTTGGGGCTAGCGGGTGACAAAGAGACCCAGTACTTC,CAWSLGLAGDKETQYF
TRBV7-9,NA,TRBJ2-3,NA,TGTGCCAGCAGCCTCGGTCCTTCTAGCACAGATACGCAGTATTTT,CASSLGPSSTDTQYF
TRBV21-1,NA,TRBJ2-1,NA,TGTGCCAGCAGCAAAGTCGGGGGAGAGCAGTTCTTC,CASSKVGGEQFF
TRBV2,NA,TRBJ1-1,TRBD1,TGTGCCAGCAGTGCCCCTCGGGACAGGAGTCCTGAAGCTTTCTTT,CASSAPRDRSPEAFF
TRBV10-3,NA,TRBJ2-1,NA,TGTGCCATCAGTGCGGGCCTAGCGAATTACAATGAGCAGTTCTTC,CAISAGLANYNEQFF
TRBV7-2,NA,TRBJ2-3,TRBD2,TGTGCCAGCAGCACCGGGACTAGCGGGGCCACAGATACGCAGTATTTT,CASSTGTSGATDTQYF
TRBV5-6,NA,TRBJ1-5,TRBD1,TGTGCCAGCAGCTTCAGGGGGTCTCAGCCCCAGCATTTT,CASSFRGSQPQHF
TRBV6-1,NA,TRBJ1-1,TRBD1,TGTGCCAGCATTAAGCAGGGGGCGTTTGTCGCTTTCTTT,CASIKQGAFVAFF
TRBV9,NA,TRBJ2-7,NA,TGTGCCAGCAGCCCGGCTAGTCTTAGCTCCTACGAGCAGTACTTC,CASSPASLSSYEQYF
TRBV21-1,NA,TRBJ2-3,NA,TGTGCCAGCAGCAAAGTCCTAGGACTAGCGGGAGGGGTAATCGGGGATACGCAGTATTTT,CASSKVLGLAGGVIGDTQYF
TRBV28,few,TRBJ2-7,NA,TGTGCCAGCAGTGCGGGACAGTTCTACGAGCAGTACTTC,CASSAGQFYEQYF
TRBV25-1,NA,TRBJ2-3,TRBD1,TGTGCCAGCTCTTGGACAGGGAATGCAGATACGCAGTATTTT,CASSWTGNADTQYF
TRBV30,once,TRBJ2-1,NA,TGTGCCTGGAGTGTACCGCTTGCGCAAAAGTCCTACAATGAGCAGTTCTTC,CAWSVPLAQKSYNEQFF
TRBV18,NA,TRBJ2-6,TRBD2,TGTGCCAGCTCACCGGGGGGGGCTGGGGCCAACGTCCTGACTTTC,CASSPGGAGANVLTF
TRBV9,NA,TRBJ2-3,TRBD1,TGTGCCAGCAGCGACCGACAGGGGTTTACAGATACGCAGTATTTT,CASSDRQGFTDTQYF
TRBV29-1,NA,TRBJ1-4,TRBD1,TGCAGCGTTGTGAGTGGGGACAGCCTGAGGGGTAGTAATGAAAAACTGTTTTTT,CSVVSGDSLRGSNEKLFF
TRBV10-3,NA,TRBJ1-1,TRBD1,TGTGCCATATTTACAGGGGAGGTCACTGAAGCTTTCTTT,CAIFTGEVTEAFF
TRBV9,once,TRBJ2-5,TRBD2,TGTGCCAGCAGCGTGCGACAGCGGGGGGGCCTGGAGACCCAGTACTTC,CASSVRQRGGLETQYF
TRBV19,NA,TRBJ1-5,NA,TGTGCCAGTAGTGGGAAAGGCAGGGCCGGTCAGCCCCAGCATTTT,CASSGKGRAGQPQHF
TRBV19,NA,TRBJ1-2,NA,TGTGCCAGTACGTACAGCCGCTATGGCTACACCTTC,CASTYSRYGYTF
TRBV5-4,once,TRBJ1-4,TRBD1,TGTGCCAGCAGCAAAGACAGGGCGGATGAAAAACTGTTTTTT,CASSKDRADEKLFF
TRBV10-2,NA,TRBJ2-7,TRBD2,TGCGCCAGCAACGAACGCGGGGGAGGTTCCTACGAGCAGTACTTC,CASNERGGGSYEQYF
TRBV9,once,TRBJ2-2,NA,TGTGCCAGCAGCGCCCCTAGCCGAACCGGGGAGCTGTTTTTT,CASSAPSRTGELFF
TRBV18,NA,TRBJ1-2,TRBD1,TGTGCCAGCTCACTCCGGACAGGGATAGACTATGGCTACACCTTC,CASSLRTGIDYGYTF
TRBV5-6,NA,TRBJ2-4,NA,TGTGCCAGCAGCTTGTCGGCAGCGGGAAACATTCAGTACTTC,CASSLSAAGNIQYF
TRBV6-1,NA,TRBJ2-7,TRBD1,TGTGCCAGCAGCCTTCGGGGACAGGGAGCCTACGAGCAGTACTTC,CASSLRGQGAYEQYF
TRBV5-6,NA,TRBJ1-5,NA,TGTGCCAGCAGCCCGGGGGGTTTCAATCAGCCCCAGCATTTT,CASSPGGFNQPQHF
TRBV6-4,NA,TRBJ2-3,TRBD2,TGTGCCAGCAGTGAAAACGGGGGGGGGTATGCAGATACGCAGTATTTT,CASSENGGGYADTQYF
TRBV2,NA,TRBJ2-1,TRBD2,TGTGCCAGCAGATGGCGGGGGGTCTACAATGAGCAGTTCTTC,CASRWRGVYNEQFF
TRBV5-5,NA,TRBJ1-1,NA,TGTGCCAGCAGCTTGGGCGGGAGCACTGAAGCTTTCTTT,CASSLGGSTEAFF
TRBV5-1,NA,TRBJ2-3,NA,TGCGCCAGCAGCTTGACAGGTTGGGGCCAATCCACAGATACGCAGTATTTT,CASSLTGWGQSTDTQYF
TRBV19,NA,TRBJ1-5,NA,TGTGCCAGTACCGACCCGCGGGGGCGGAATCAGCCCCAGCATTTT,CASTDPRGRNQPQHF
TRBV11-3,NA,TRBJ1-5,TRBD1,TGTGCCAGCAGCTTACGAGACAGGGGACAAGGCAATCAGCCCCAGCATTTT,CASSLRDRGQGNQPQHF
TRBV19,NA,TRBJ2-1,NA,TGTGCCAGTCGCGGTTGGGACAATGAGCAGTTCTTC,CASRGWDNEQFF